Listed below are T cell receptor beta chains from one sample, sequenced in a study of OX40 agonist ivuxolimab in advanced cancers. Clones were sequenced by immunoSEQ multiplex PCR, and TCRdb holds only the in-frame ones, with some missing. The table includes around 60,000 clones, over 75% detected once. The material was CD4+ or CD8+ T cells sorted from blood, obtained in a trial of the OX40 agonist ivuxolimab. Every receptor here comes from an adult with an advanced solid tumor such as melanoma, head and neck, liver or kidney cancer. CDR3s leave out the opening cysteine and the closing phenylalanine or tryptophan. Each record gives: J gene, clone size, D gene, V gene, CDR3 protein. A D gene is named only where the DNA matches it firmly. Clone size is shown for a subset of rows, as once, few, many or a class of expanded clone.

TRBJ1-2	.	.	TRBV19	ASSMGSYFNYGYT
TRBJ1-3	.	.	TRBV5-1	ASSPGTLGNTIY
TRBJ2-7	.	TRBD1	TRBV28	ASSSILQGVGSYEQY
TRBJ2-2	few	.	TRBV10-1	ASSESSFGHKTGELF
TRBJ1-1	few	TRBD1	TRBV7-2	ASSLGQAKNTEAF
TRBJ2-1	few	.	TRBV6-4	ASSVAGSSYNEQF
.	.	TRBD2	TRBV5-6	ASSGLAVKDEQY
TRBJ1-5	few	.	TRBV5-6	ASSWGRGAQH
TRBJ2-3	.	.	TRBV11-2	ASSARATQY
TRBJ2-7	.	.	TRBV18	ASSPKAGDGEQY
TRBJ1-3	.	.	TRBV28	ASSHYSGNTIY
TRBJ2-7	.	TRBD1	TRBV11-2	ASSLMTGETSEQY
TRBJ1-2	.	TRBD1	TRBV28	ASSLWDRGRPYGYT
TRBJ2-3	many	TRBD1	TRBV29-1	SATGTGGTDTQY
TRBJ2-7	.	.	TRBV6-6	ASSYDSLSYEQY
TRBJ2-1	.	TRBD2	TRBV5-4	ASSMTSGGRGNEQF
TRBJ2-5	.	.	TRBV5-1	ASSLRGGETQY
TRBJ2-5	few	TRBD1	TRBV19	ASRGGDRGQETQY
TRBJ2-1	.	.	TRBV7-9	ASSFQAYNEQF
TRBJ1-4	medium-sized	.	TRBV7-6	ATAPRGGLTNEKLF
TRBJ2-1	few	TRBD2	TRBV5-1	ATRTSGGAYNEQF
TRBJ1-2	.	TRBD1	TRBV5-1	ASSPGQGRSGYT
TRBJ1-1	few	TRBD1	TRBV18	ASSHRGGNTEAF
TRBJ2-7	.	TRBD2	TRBV19	ASSASGGSYEQY
TRBJ1-1	.	TRBD1	TRBV7-3	ASSASGGAYTEAF
TRBJ1-2	once	.	TRBV9	ASGANYGYT
TRBJ1-2	few	.	TRBV7-2	ASSLVNGAVNGYT
TRBJ2-5	.	TRBD2	TRBV7-8	ASSLLGGGGGIGTQY
TRBJ2-7	.	.	TRBV19	ASSEGGLTYEQY
TRBJ2-7	.	.	TRBV2	ASTLGGSRSYEQY
TRBJ1-5	few	TRBD1	TRBV5-6	ASSSGTGTANQPQH
TRBJ1-4	.	.	TRBV5-1	ASSLMGESNEKLF
TRBJ1-1	.	.	TRBV11-2	ASSFPLGGLNTEAF
TRBJ1-1	.	.	TRBV5-1	ASSLAGNSNTEAF
TRBJ1-1	few	TRBD1	TRBV7-6	ASSVTGGNTEAF
TRBJ2-1	.	.	TRBV6-1	ASSGVLRGPYNEQF
TRBJ1-2	.	TRBD1	TRBV18	ASSPPGTGGRSYGYT
TRBJ2-7	.	.	TRBV5-1	ASSASGSYEQY
TRBJ2-1	.	TRBD2	TRBV28	ASSRGTSGSIEQF
TRBJ2-2	once	.	TRBV9	ASSVGSGELF
TRBJ2-1	few	TRBD2	TRBV7-8	ASSFRGLAGGIEQF
TRBJ1-1	once	TRBD1	TRBV6-6	ASSSLQGKGTEAF
TRBJ1-2	.	.	TRBV18	ASSPDPYGYT
TRBJ2-7	once	.	TRBV2	ASQRGPSYEQY
TRBJ1-1	.	.	TRBV5-6	ASSSLWTTEAF
TRBJ2-4	few	TRBD2	TRBV7-9	ASSRSGGAKNIQY
TRBJ2-6	.	.	TRBV27	ASSLFLTSSGANVLT
TRBJ1-1	.	.	TRBV7-9	ASSSQAGDTEAF
TRBJ2-3	.	TRBD1	TRBV2	ASSEGLGGADTQY
TRBJ1-6	few	TRBD1	TRBV5-1	ASSLEAKGAGNSPLH
TRBJ2-7	.	TRBD1	TRBV29-1	SVGGQGNEQY
TRBJ1-2	.	.	TRBV27	ASSFFGYDGYT
TRBJ1-2	.	.	TRBV7-9	AAWGKDYGYT
TRBJ1-1	.	.	TRBV11-3	ASSSSVFPEAF
TRBJ2-7	.	TRBD1	TRBV28	ASSETGGSYEQY